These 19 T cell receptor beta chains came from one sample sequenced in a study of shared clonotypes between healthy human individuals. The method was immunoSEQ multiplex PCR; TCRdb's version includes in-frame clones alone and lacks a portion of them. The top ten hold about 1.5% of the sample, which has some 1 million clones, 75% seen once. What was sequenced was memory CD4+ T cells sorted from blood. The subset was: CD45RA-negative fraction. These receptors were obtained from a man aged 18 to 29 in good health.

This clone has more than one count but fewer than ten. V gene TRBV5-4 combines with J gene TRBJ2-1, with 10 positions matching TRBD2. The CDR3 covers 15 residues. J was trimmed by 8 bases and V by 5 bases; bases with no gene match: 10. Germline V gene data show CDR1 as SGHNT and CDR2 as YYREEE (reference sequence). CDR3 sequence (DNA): TGTGCCAGCAGGCGGCAGGAGCTAGCGGGAGATGAGCAGTTCTTC. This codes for CASRRQELAGDEQFF.

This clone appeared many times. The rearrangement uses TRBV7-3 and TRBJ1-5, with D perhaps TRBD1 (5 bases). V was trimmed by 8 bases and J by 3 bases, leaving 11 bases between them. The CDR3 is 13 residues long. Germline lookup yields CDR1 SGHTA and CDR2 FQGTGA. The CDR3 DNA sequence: TGTGCCAGCTCCTTGGGGCCCAATCAGCCCCAGCATTTT. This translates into CASSLGPNQPQHF.

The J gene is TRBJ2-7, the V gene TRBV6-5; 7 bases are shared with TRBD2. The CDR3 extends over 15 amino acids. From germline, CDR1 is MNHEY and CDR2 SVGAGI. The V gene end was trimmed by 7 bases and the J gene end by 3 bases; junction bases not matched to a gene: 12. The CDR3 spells CASKARLAVIYEQYF. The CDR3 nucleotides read TGTGCCAGCAAGGCTAGGCTAGCGGTGATCTACGAGCAGTACTTC.

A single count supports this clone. The CDR3 nucleotides read TGTGCCAGCAGTCTACGACTAGCGGGGGCCTCCTACGAGCAGTACTTC. It codes for CASSLRLAGASYEQYF. The V gene is TRBV28, the J gene TRBJ2-7; the match to TRBD2 covers 12 bases. The CDR3 runs to 16 residues. Germline trimming cut 5 bases from V and 0 bases from J; bases unmatched to any gene: 5. Germline V lookup: CDR1 MDHEN, CDR2 SYDVKM. The full variable domain, with the rest looked up from reference TRBV28 and TRBJ2-7, is DVKVTQSSRYLVKRTGEKVFLECVQDMDHENMFWYRQDPGLGLRLIYFSYDVKMKEKGDIPEGYSVSREKKERFSLILESASTNQTSMYLCASSLRLAGASYEQYFGPGTRLTVT.

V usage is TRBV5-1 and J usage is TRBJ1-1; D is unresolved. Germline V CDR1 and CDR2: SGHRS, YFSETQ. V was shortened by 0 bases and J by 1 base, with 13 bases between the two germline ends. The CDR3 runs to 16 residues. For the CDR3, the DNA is TGCGCCAGCAGCTTGGGGGAACTGAGGAGGAACACTGAAGCTTTCTTT. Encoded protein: CASSLGELRRNTEAFF.

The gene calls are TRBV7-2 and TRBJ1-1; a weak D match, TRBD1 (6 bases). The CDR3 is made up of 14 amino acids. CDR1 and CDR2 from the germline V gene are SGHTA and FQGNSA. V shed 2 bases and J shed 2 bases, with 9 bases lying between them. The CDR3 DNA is TGTGCCAGCAGCTTACGGGGGCGAAACACTGAAGCTTTCTTT. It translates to CASSLRGRNTEAFF.

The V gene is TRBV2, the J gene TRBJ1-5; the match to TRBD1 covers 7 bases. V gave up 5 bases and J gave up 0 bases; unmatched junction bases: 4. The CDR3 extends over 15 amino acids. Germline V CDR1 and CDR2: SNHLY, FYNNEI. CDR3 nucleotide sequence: TGTGCCAGCAGTCCACAGGGGATTAGCAATCAGCCCCAGCATTTT. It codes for CASSPQGISNQPQHF.

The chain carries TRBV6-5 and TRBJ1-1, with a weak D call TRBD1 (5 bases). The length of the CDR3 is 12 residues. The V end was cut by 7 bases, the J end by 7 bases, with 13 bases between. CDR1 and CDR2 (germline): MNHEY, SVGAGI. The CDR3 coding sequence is TGTGCCAGCACTAGAGGTGGGGGTGAAGCTTTCTTT. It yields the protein CASTRGGGEAFF.

DNA for the CDR3: TGTGCCTGGAACGGCGGGAGGGCCCATGAGCAGTTCTTC. Its protein is CAWNGGRAHEQFF. The chain has TRBV30 and TRBJ2-1; 9 bases match TRBD2. V lost 4 bases, J lost 8 bases, and 6 bases stayed unmatched. Germline lookup yields CDR1 GTSNPN and CDR2 SVGIG (reference sequence). This CDR3 is 13 amino acids long.

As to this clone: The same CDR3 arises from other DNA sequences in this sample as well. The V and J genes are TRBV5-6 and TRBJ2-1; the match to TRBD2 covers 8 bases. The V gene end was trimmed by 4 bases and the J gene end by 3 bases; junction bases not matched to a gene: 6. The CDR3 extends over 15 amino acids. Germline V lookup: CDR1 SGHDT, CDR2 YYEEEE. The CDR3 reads CASSRGLAGYNEQFF. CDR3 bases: TGTGCCAGCAGCCGAGGACTAGCAGGCTACAATGAGCAGTTCTTC.

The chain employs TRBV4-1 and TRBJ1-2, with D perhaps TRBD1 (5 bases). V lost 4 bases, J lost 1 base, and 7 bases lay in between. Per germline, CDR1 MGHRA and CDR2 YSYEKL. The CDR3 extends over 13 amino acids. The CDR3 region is CASSRGDNYGYTF. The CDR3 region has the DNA TGCGCCAGCAGCCGAGGGGATAACTATGGCTACACCTTC.

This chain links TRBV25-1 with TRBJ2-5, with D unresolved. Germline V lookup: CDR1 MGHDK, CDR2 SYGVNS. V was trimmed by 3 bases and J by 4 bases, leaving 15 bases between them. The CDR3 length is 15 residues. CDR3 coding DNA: TGTGCCAGCAGTGACCTCGCAGAGTCGGGAGAGACCCAGTACTTC. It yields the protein CASSDLAESGETQYF.

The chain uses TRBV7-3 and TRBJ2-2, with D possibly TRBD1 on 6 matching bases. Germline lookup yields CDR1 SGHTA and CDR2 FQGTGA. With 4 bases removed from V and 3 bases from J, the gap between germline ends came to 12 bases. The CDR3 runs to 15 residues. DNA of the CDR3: TGTGCCAGCAGCTCGGGACACAGGGACACCGGGGAGCTGTTTTTT. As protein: CASSSGHRDTGELFF.

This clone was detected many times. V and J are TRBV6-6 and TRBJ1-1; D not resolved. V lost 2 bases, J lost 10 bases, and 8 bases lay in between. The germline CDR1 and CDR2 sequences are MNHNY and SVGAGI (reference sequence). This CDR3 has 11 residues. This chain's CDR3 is CASSYGVPAFF. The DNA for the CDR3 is TGTGCCAGCAGTTACGGGGTGCCAGCTTTCTTT.

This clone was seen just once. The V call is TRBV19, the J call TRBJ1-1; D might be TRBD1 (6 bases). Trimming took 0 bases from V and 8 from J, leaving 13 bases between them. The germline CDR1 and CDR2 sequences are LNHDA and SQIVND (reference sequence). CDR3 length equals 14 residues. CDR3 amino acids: CASSIDHGGREAFF. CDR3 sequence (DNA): TGTGCCAGTAGTATAGACCACGGGGGCAGAGAAGCTTTCTTT.

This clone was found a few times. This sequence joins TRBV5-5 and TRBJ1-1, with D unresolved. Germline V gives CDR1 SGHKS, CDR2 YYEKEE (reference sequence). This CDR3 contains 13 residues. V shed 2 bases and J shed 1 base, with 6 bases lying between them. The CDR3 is CASSFWGNTEAFF. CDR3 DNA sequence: TGTGCCAGCAGCTTTTGGGGGAACACTGAAGCTTTCTTT.

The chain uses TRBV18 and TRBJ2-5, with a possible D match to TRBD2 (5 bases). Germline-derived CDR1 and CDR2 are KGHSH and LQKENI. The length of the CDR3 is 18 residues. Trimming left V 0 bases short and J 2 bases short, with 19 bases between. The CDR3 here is CASSPPGGRSLGQETQYF. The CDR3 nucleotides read TGTGCCAGCTCACCACCGGGCGGGCGCTCCCTGGGACAAGAGACCCAGTACTTC.

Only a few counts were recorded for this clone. CDR3 nucleotides: TGTGCCAGCTCACCAAAGGGGAACTATGGCTACACCTTC. Its protein is CASSPKGNYGYTF. The rearrangement uses TRBV18 and TRBJ1-2, with D maybe TRBD1 (5 bases). CDR1 is KGHSH and CDR2 is LQKENI in the germline V gene. The V gene lost 2 bases and the J gene lost 2 bases, with 6 bases spanning the gap. This CDR3 spans 13 amino acids.

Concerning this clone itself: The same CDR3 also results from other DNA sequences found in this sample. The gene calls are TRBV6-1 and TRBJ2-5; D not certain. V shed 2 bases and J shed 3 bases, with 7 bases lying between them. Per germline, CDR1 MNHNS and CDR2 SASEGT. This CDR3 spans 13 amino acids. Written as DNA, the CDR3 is TGTGCCAGCAGTGAAAACGGAAAAGAGACCCAGTACTTC. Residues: CASSENGKETQYF.